Sequencing of this T cell receptor beta chain was carried out in a study of cytomegalovirus exposure and HLA in healthy donors. Study observations and caveats: Several V segments, TRBV6-2 and TRBV6-3 among them, could not be told apart and were dropped.

PCR used 60 Vbeta primers and 13 Jbeta primers. Libraries were prepared by immunoSEQ multiplex PCR; TCRdb keeps only in-frame clonotypes and omits some of them. The sample lists approximately 140,000 clones, approximately 84% occurring once. In the case of this clone: Its antigen is unidentified.

The germline V gene has CDR1 SGHAT and CDR2 FQDESV (reference sequence). V lost 6 bases, J lost 4 bases, and 10 bases stayed unmatched. CDR3 length equals 16 residues. The rearrangement links TRBV11-1 to TRBJ2-2; TRBD1 matches 8 bases. The sequence came from a boy younger than 10 in good health and CMV-seronegative. The sample taken for sequencing was PBMCs. CDR3 DNA: TGTGCCAGCAGTATGGACAGGGAAGTAGGCACCGGGGAGCTGTTTTTT. Its translation: CASSMDREVGTGELFF.